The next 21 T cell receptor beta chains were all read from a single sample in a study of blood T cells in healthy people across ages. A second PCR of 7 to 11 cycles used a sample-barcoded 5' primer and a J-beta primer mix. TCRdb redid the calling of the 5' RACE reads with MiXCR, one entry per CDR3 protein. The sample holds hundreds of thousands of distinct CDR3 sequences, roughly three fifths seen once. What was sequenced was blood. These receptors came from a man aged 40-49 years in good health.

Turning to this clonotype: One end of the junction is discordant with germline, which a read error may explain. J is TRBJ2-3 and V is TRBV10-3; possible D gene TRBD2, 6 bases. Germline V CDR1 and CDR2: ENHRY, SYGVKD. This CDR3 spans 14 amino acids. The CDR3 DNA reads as TGTGCCATCGGTGACCGGGGGAGTACAGATACGCAGTATTTT. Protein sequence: CAIGDRGSTDTQYF.

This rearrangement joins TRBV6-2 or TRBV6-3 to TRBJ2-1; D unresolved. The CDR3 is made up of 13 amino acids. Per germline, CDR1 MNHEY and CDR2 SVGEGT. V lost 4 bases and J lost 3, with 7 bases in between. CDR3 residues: CASSSLDYNEQFF. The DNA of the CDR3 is TGTGCCAGCAGTTCTCTGGACTACAATGAGCAGTTCTTC.

In nucleotides, the CDR3 is TGTGCCAGCAGCTTAGGTGGAGAACGAACCTACGAGCAGTACTTC. This encodes CASSLGGERTYEQYF. The chain employs TRBV13 and TRBJ2-4; D uncertain. The J call is doubtful: the DNA matches TRBJ2-7 better. The CDR3 is 15 amino acids. CDR1 PRHDT and CDR2 FYEKMQ come from the germline V gene (reference sequence).

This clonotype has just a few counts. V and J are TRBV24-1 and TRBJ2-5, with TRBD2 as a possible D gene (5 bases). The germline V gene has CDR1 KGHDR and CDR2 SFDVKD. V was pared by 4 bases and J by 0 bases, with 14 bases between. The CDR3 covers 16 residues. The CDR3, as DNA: TGTGCCACCAGTGAGTTGGAGGCCGGGGACCAAGAGACCCAGTACTTC. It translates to CATSELEAGDQETQYF.

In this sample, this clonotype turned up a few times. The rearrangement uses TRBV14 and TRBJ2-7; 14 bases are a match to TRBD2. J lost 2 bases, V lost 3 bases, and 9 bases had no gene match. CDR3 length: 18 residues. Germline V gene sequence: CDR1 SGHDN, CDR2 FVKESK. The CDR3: CASSQGTSGSRYPYEQYF. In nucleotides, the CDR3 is TGTGCCAGCAGCCAGGGGACTAGCGGGAGCCGTTATCCCTACGAGCAGTACTTC.

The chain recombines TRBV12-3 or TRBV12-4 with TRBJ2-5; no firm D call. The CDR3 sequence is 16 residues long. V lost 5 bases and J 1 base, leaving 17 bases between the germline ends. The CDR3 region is CASSPQMVGIQETQYF. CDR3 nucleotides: TGTGCCAGCAGTCCCCAGATGGTGGGGATCCAAGAGACCCAGTACTTC.

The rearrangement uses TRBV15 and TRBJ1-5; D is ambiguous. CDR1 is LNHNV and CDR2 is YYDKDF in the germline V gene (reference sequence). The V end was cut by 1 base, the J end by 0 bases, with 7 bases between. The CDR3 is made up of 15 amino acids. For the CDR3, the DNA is TGTGCCACCAGCAGAGCAGGAGATAGCAATCAGCCCCAGCATTTT. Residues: CATSRAGDSNQPQHF.

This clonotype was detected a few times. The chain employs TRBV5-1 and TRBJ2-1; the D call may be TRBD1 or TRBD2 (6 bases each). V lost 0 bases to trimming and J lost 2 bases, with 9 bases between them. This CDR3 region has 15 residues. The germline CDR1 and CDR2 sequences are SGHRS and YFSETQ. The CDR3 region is CASSLGGGTYNEQFF. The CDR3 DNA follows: TGCGCCAGCAGCTTGGGAGGGGGGACCTACAATGAGCAGTTCTTC.

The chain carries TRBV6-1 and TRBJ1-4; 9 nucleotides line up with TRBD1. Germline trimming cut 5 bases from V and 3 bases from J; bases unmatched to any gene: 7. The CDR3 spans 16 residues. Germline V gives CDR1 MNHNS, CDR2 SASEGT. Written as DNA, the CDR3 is TGTGCCAGCAGTCAGCCGGGACAGGGTCCTAATGAAAAACTGTTTTTT. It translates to CASSQPGQGPNEKLFF.

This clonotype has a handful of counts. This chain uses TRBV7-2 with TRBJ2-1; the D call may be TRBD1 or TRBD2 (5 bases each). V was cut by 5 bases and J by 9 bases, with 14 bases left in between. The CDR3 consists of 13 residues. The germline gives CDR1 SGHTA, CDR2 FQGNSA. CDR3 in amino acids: CASSPSRGGEQFF. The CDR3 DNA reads TGTGCCAGCAGCCCTTCCCGGGGCGGTGAGCAGTTCTTC.

CDR3 protein: CASSRTLNTGELFF. In nucleotides, the CDR3 is TGTGCCAGCAGCCGGACCCTTAACACCGGGGAGCTGTTTTTT. The chain links TRBV7-3 to TRBJ2-2; D unresolved. Germline lookup yields CDR1 SGHTA and CDR2 FQGTGA. V lost 5 bases and J lost 2, with 9 bases in between. This CDR3 has 14 residues.

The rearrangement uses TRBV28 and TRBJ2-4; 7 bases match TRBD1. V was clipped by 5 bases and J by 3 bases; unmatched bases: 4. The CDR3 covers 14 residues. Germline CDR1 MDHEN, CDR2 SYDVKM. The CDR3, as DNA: TGTGCCAGCAGTCGGGACAGTGTCAAAAACATTCAGTACTTC. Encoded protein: CASSRDSVKNIQYF.

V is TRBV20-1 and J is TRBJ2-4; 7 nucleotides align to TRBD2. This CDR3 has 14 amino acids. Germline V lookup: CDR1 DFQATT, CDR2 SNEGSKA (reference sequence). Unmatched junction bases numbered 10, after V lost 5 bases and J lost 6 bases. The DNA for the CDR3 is TGCAGTGCTCTCCGGCGGGAGAATATAAACATTCAGTACTTC. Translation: CSALRRENINIQYF.

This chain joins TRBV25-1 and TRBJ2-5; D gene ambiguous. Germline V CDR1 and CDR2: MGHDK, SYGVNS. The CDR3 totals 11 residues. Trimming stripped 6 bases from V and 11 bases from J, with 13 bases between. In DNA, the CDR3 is TGTGCCAGCAGCCGTCAGGTGGTGCAGTACTTC. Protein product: CASSRQVVQYF.

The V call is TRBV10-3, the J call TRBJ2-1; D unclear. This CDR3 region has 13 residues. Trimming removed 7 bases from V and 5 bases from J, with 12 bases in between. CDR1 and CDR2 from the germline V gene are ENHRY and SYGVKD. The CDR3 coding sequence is TGTGCCATCACAAAAGACCAAGACAATGAGCAGTTCTTC. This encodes CAITKDQDNEQFF.

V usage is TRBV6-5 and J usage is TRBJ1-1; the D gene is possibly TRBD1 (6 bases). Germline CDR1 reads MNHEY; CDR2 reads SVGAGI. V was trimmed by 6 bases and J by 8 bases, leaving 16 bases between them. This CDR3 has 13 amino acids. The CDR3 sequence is CASSELRGWEAFF. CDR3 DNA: TGTGCCAGCAGCGAGCTCAGGGGATGGGAAGCTTTCTTT.

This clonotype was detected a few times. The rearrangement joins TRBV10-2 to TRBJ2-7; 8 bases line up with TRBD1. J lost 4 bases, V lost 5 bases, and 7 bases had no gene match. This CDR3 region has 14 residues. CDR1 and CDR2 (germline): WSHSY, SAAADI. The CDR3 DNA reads TGCGCCAGCAGTTCCCGGGACAGGCAATACGAGCAGTACTTC. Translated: CASSSRDRQYEQYF.

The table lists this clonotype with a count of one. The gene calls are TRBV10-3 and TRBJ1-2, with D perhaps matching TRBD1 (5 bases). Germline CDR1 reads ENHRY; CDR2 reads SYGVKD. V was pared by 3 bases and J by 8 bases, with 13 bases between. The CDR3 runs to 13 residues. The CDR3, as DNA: TGTGCCATCAGTGATAGGCAGGGTGGCGGCTACACCTTC. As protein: CAISDRQGGGYTF.

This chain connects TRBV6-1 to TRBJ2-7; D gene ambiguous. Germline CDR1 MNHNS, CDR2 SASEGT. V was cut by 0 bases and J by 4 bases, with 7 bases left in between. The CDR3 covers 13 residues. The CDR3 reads CASSEAWDYEQYF. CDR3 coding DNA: TGTGCCAGCAGTGAAGCGTGGGATTACGAGCAGTACTTC.

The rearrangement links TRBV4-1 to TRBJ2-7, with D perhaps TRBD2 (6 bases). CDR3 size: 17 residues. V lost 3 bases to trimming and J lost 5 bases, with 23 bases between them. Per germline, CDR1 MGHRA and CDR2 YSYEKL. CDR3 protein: CASSQRPGSGPLDEQYF. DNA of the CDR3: TGCGCCAGCAGCCAGCGTCCCGGGAGCGGACCCCTTGACGAGCAGTACTTC.

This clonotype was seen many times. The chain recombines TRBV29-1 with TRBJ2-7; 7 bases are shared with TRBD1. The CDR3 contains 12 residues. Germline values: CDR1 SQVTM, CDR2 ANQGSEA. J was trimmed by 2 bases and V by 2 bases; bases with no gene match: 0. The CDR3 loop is CSVETGAYEQYF. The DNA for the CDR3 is TGCAGCGTTGAAACAGGGGCCTACGAGCAGTACTTC.